This T cell receptor (beta chain) was captured by sequencing in a study of blood T cell repertoires in COVID-19. Study-level background: Some COVID-19 samples were acute and others convalescent; all came from the United States, Italy and Spain. PBMCs, B-cell-depleted T cells, or T cells were the source of the cDNA or gDNA that made up the material.

The CDR3 has 14 residues. V lost 1 base to trimming and J lost 4 bases, with 10 bases between them. The germline gives CDR1 MGHRA, CDR2 YSYEKL. Methods used by the authors: Amplification of reference gene primers provided the estimated nucleated cell counts. The data were produced by immunoSEQ multiplex PCR, yet TCRdb's version contains in-frame clones alone and is incomplete. That table is the source of V, J and clone size, and D and trimming were worked out from the DNA. The sample carries approximately 410,000 clones, 86% recorded once. The sequencing sample was made of peripheral blood. This chain joins TRBV4-1 and TRBJ1-2, with D unclear. The TCR originated in a woman between 25 and 40 years old with active or convalescent COVID-19. This CDR3 is CASSQVRGSYGYTF. For the CDR3, the DNA is TGCGCCAGCAGCCAAGTCCGGGGAAGCTATGGCTACACCTTC.